The sequence of this TCR beta chain was determined in a study of T-cell reconstitution after alpha-beta-depleted transplantation in children (dated by TCRdb to about 2016). Study-level background: Using TCR repertoire profiling, the study followed T-cell immune reconstitution in a quantitative way in children after TCRalphabeta/CD19-depleted allogeneic hematopoietic cell transplantation. Study-wide conclusions, independent of this receptor: About two months after transplant, the apparently early recovery of alphabetaT-cell counts reportedly depended on just several hundred clones that had expanded rapidly and came from non-depleted graft cells. In some patients, high TCRbeta diversity at day 60 was attributed to recipient T cells and intrathymic progenitors that had survived conditioning. Over the following months the frequencies of hyperexpanded clones went down, and after one year T-cell counts and TCRbeta diversity were mostly credited to newly produced T cells.

This clonotype was recorded a few times. Its antigen specificity is not known. No much larger clone is present one base from it, and per-base qualities are unavailable. Library method: PCR. Data came from an Illumina HiSeq 2500. TCR library preparation used molecular barcoding, with unique molecular identifiers applied to normalize quantification of the TCRbeta repertoire. The raw public reads went through TCRdb reprocessing: fastp at Q25, MiXCR clone calling, in-frame beta chains kept. Entries that share a CDR3 protein sequence are merged under the most common genes and DNA. This sample comprises about 500,000 distinct CDR3 sequences, more than 9.5% of them detected only once. 14% of the sample comes from the top ten. CDR3 length: 15 amino acids, cysteine to phenylalanine. Just the 45-base CDR3 DNA is kept, in frame starting at base 1. At the junction V is shortened by 3 bases and J by 5 bases; bases outside the gene matches: 6. The germline V gene encodes CDR1 MDHEN and CDR2 SYDVKM.

The treatment or condition label, as the study defines it: allogeneic hematopoietic cell transplantation with graft depleted of TCRalphabeta T cells and CD19 B cells. The transplant recipients were children given TCRalphabeta/CD19-depleted allogeneic hematopoietic cell grafts. The sequencing here drew on PBMCs, mostly from graft donor cells, taken 180 days after TCRalphabeta/CD19-depleted stem cell transplant. The sequence came from a female patient aged 2 to 10 who had a stem cell transplant for aplastic anemia, so the T cells may come from the graft donor. Recombination linked TRBV28 to TRBJ2-1, with TRBD2 identical over 8 junction bases. The nucleotide sequence is TGTGCCAGCAGTTTTACGGGAGGGCCCCACAATGAGCAGTTCTTC. This encodes CASSFTGGPHNEQFF.